This T cell receptor beta chain was captured in a study of long-term antiretroviral therapy in people with HIV. Study-wide findings and caveats: Repertoires in HIV (unlike those of controls) had narrower CDR3 length ranges.

The immunoSEQ assay was v3.0, run at survey level. The assay was immunoSEQ multiplex PCR, and TCRdb's table has in-frame clones only and misses some. The data hold tens of thousands of clones, with over 75% observed a single time. The CDR3 covers 12 residues. V dropped 3 bases and J dropped 5 bases, with 8 bases sitting between them. Germline loops: CDR1 MGHRA, CDR2 YSYEKL. This clone has a single count. Its antigen is currently unknown. V and J are TRBV4-1 and TRBJ2-7; no clear D gene. The origin of this receptor is a man between 18 and 29 years old with HIV. The sequences come from unsorted PBMCs, collected 0.8 years before starting antiretroviral therapy. The CDR3 spells CASSHVGDEQYF. CDR3 sequence (DNA): TGCGCCAGCAGCCACGTTGGAGACGAGCAGTACTTC.